The TCR beta chain under discussion was sequenced for a study of shared clonotypes between healthy human individuals. Deep was the level used in running the assay. TCRdb's copy holds only in-frame clones and misses some; the assay was immunoSEQ multiplex PCR. Of fewer than 850,000 clones listed, roughly 91% are singletons. CDR3 length equals 12 residues. V was shortened by 6 bases and J by 2 bases, with 4 bases between the two germline ends. The germline V gene encodes CDR1 SGHTA and CDR2 FQGNSA. This chain links TRBV7-2 with TRBJ2-2; D not resolved. The TCR sequence derives from a man between 18 and 29 years old in good health. Some clones in this sample may be carry-over from other donors' samples. What was sequenced was memory CD8+ T cells from PBMCs. Subset indicated: CD45RO+ cells pooled with CCR7-negative TemRA cells. CDR3: CASRQNTGELFF. The CDR3 region has the DNA TGTGCCAGCAGACAAAACACCGGGGAGCTGTTTTTT.